The 25 T cell receptor beta chains below all came from one sample that was sequenced in a study of post-analysis software for immune sequencing data (dated by TCRdb to 2013 to 2016). Receptors were amplified or captured by PCR. Reads for this sample came from an Illumina HiSeq 2500. To reduce PCR and sequencing biases, unique molecular identifiers were built into the TCR beta cDNA libraries. TCRdb trimmed public reads at Q25 via fastp, called clones via MiXCR and kept in-frame beta chains. Rows merge per CDR3 protein into single entries with the most common DNA and genes. The sample records 650,000 to 850,000 distinct CDR3 sequences, approximately 50% of which are singletons. The biggest ten clones account for roughly 4.4% of the sample. Study-wide findings and limitations: Significantly higher frequencies in patients than in controls were found for about 5 TRBV segments, including TRBV5-6, TRBV5-1 and TRBV20-1.

Their recognized antigens are unknown. The sample consisted of blood. The receptors stem from a girl under 18 with multiple sclerosis.

The V call is TRBV20-1, the J call TRBJ2-3; D may match TRBD1 or TRBD2 (5 bases each). CDR1 and CDR2 from the germline V gene are DFQATT and SNEGSKA (reference sequence). The CDR3 extends over 15 amino acids. Trimming left V 1 base short and J 7 bases short, with 18 bases between. The CDR3 DNA reads TGCAGTGCTAGAGCCTCCGGGACGGTTATACATACGCAGTATTTT. This translates into CSARASGTVIHTQYF.

This chain uses TRBV6-1 with TRBJ1-1, with 8 bases fitting TRBD1. The length of the CDR3 is 12 residues. Germline loops: CDR1 MNHNS, CDR2 SASEGT. The trim removed 5 bases at V and 11 bases at J, leaving 7 bases unmatched. CDR3 nucleotides: TGTGCCAGCAGTATCGGGACAGGATCGGCTTTCTTT. Encoded protein: CASSIGTGSAFF.

The chain employs TRBV3-1 and TRBJ2-3, with TRBD2 matching 7 bases. Germline V gene sequence: CDR1 LGHDT, CDR2 YNNKEL (reference sequence). The CDR3 is 15 amino acids. Trimming removed 1 base from V and 5 bases from J; junction bases left unmatched: 6. The CDR3 DNA is TGTGCCAGCAGCCAAGGAAGCGGGAATCAAGATACGCAGTATTTT. Translation: CASSQGSGNQDTQYF.

This clonotype has only a few counts. The chain combines TRBV2 with TRBJ2-3; D is uncertain. Germline CDR1 and CDR2: SNHLY and FYNNEI. CDR3 length equals 11 residues. V was clipped by 6 bases and J by 6 bases, with 7 bases between them. This CDR3 reads CASRVTDTQYF. Here the CDR3 DNA reads TGTGCCAGCAGGGTGACGGATACGCAGTATTTT. The full variable domain, completed using reference TRBV2 and TRBJ2-3, is EPEVTQTPSHQVTQMGQEVILRCVPISNHLYFYWYRQILGQKVEFLVSFYNNEISEKSEIFDDQFSVERPDGSNFTLKIRSTKLEDSAMYFCASRVTDTQYFGPGTRLTVL.

This chain connects TRBV29-1 to TRBJ1-2; TRBD1 is a possible D gene (5 bases). The CDR3 contains 13 residues. Trimming took 4 bases from V and 4 from J, leaving 13 bases between them. Germline V CDR1 and CDR2: SQVTM, ANQGSEA. CDR3 sequence (DNA): TGCAGCGTTGGCGGCACTGGGGCCTATGGCTACACCTTC. Encoded protein: CSVGGTGAYGYTF.

The chain links TRBV12-3 or TRBV12-4 to TRBJ2-1; 12 bases fit TRBD1. The CDR3 spans 13 residues. V lost 8 bases and J lost 10; bases outside the gene matches: 6. DNA of the CDR3: TGTGCCAGCCGGGACAGGGGGCTCAGAGAGCAGTTCTTC. This codes for CASRDRGLREQFF.

This rearrangement joins TRBV5-1 to TRBJ2-1; 7 nucleotides line up with TRBD1. V shed 3 bases and J 5 bases; nucleotides not matched to a gene: 5. The CDR3 runs 14 residues. The germline CDR1 and CDR2 sequences are SGHRS and YFSETQ. CDR3 DNA: TGCGCCAGCAGCTGGGACAGTTCGAACAATGAGCAGTTCTTC. This translates into CASSWDSSNNEQFF.

This chain joins TRBV25-1 and TRBJ2-7; D remains ambiguous. The CDR3 length is 13 residues. Trimming shortened V by 0 bases and J by 7 bases, and 10 bases separated the two germline ends. The germline V gene encodes CDR1 MGHDK and CDR2 SYGVNS. The DNA of the CDR3 is TGTGCCAGCAGTGAATACCCAAGATCGGAGCAGTACTTC. Amino acids: CASSEYPRSEQYF.

The chain is built from TRBV21-1 and TRBJ1-2. TRBV21-1 is a listed pseudogene. The CDR3 extends over 15 amino acids. DNA for the CDR3: TGTGCCAGCAGCAAAGGAAGGGCCCTGCCAGGGGGCTACACCTTC. It is translated as CASSKGRALPGGYTF.

The chain uses TRBV5-6 and TRBJ1-2, with D unclear. Trimming shortened V by 0 bases and J by 2 bases, and 17 bases separated the two germline ends. Germline V gene lookup returns CDR1 SGHDT and CDR2 YYEEEE. This CDR3 is 17 amino acids long. DNA for the CDR3: TGTGCCAGCAGCTTGGGTGAGGTGCGGCACCGGAACTATGGCTACACCTTC. This codes for CASSLGEVRHRNYGYTF.

This clonotype occurred a few times. This rearrangement joins TRBV7-2 to TRBJ2-6; D is unresolved. The V gene lost 5 bases and the J gene lost 0 bases, with 11 bases spanning the gap. CDR3 length equals 16 residues. Germline loops: CDR1 SGHTA, CDR2 FQGNSA. CDR3: CASSLHTASGANVLTF. The CDR3 DNA reads as TGTGCCAGCAGCCTACATACAGCCTCTGGGGCCAACGTCCTGACTTTC. The full variable domain, in which reference TRBV7-2 and TRBJ2-6 provide the parts outside the CDR3, is GAGVSQSPSNKVTEKGKDVELRCDPISGHTALYWYRQSLGQGLEFLIYFQGNSAPDKSGLPSDRFSAERTGGSVSTLTIQRTQQEDSAVYLCASSLHTASGANVLTFGAGSRLTVL.

The chain carries TRBV20-1 and TRBJ2-6; either TRBD1 or TRBD2 may supply D (6 bases each). Between the trimmed V and J ends, which lost 0 bases and 0 bases, there was a span of 12 bases. This CDR3 has 17 amino acids. Germline CDR1 and CDR2: DFQATT and SNEGSKA (reference sequence). For the CDR3, the DNA is TGCAGTGCTAGAGATGGGGGGCCTGTCTCTGGGGCCAACGTCCTGACTTTC. Protein sequence: CSARDGGPVSGANVLTF.

The chain uses TRBV7-3 and TRBJ2-1; 7 positions match TRBD1. The V gene end was trimmed by 2 bases and the J gene end by 4 bases; junction bases not matched to a gene: 8. The CDR3 is 16 amino acids. CDR1 SGHTA and CDR2 FQGTGA come from the germline V gene. CDR3 loop: CASSLLGQPPYNEQFF. The CDR3 DNA is TGTGCCAGCAGCTTATTGGGACAGCCTCCATACAATGAGCAGTTCTTC.

Only a few counts were recorded for this clonotype. The CDR3: CSVEGQHFRTQYF. CDR3 bases: TGCAGCGTTGAAGGTCAGCACTTCAGGACCCAGTACTTC. This sequence joins TRBV29-1 and TRBJ2-5; D call uncertain. Germline lookup yields CDR1 SQVTM and CDR2 ANQGSEA. The CDR3 contains 13 residues. The V end lost 1 base, the J end lost 7 bases, and 13 bases lay between the germline ends.

The V call is TRBV5-1, the J call TRBJ1-1, with 7 nucleotides matching TRBD1. Trimming removed 0 bases from V and 5 bases from J; junction bases left unmatched: 7. The length of the CDR3 is 15 residues. In germline, CDR1 is SGHRS, CDR2 YFSETQ. For the CDR3, the DNA is TGCGCCAGCAGCTTGGGTAGGGGGCAGGAAACTGAAGCTTTCTTT. Translation gives CASSLGRGQETEAFF.

In its sample, this clonotype was seen once. The rearrangement uses TRBV7-9 and TRBJ2-7, with D maybe TRBD1 (7 bases). V lost 5 bases to trimming and J lost 4 bases, with 21 bases between them. The CDR3 consists of 16 residues. CDR1 and CDR2 from the germline V gene are SEHNR and FQNEAQ (reference sequence). CDR3 DNA: TGTGCCAGCAGCCCCGATGGGCGGGGACAGTCTTACGAGCAGTACTTC. It is translated as CASSPDGRGQSYEQYF.

This rearrangement joins TRBV12-3 or TRBV12-4 to TRBJ2-7, with D possibly being TRBD2 (6 bases). The V and J ends lost 1 base and 9 bases respectively, with 16 bases between them. This CDR3 is built from 14 residues. The CDR3 region is CASSLDRGPGGQYF. The CDR3 DNA is TGTGCCAGCAGTTTAGACCGCGGTCCCGGGGGGCAGTACTTC.

The chain is built from TRBV20-1 and TRBJ2-7; D tentatively reads TRBD1 or TRBD2 (6 bases each). The CDR3 is 12 amino acids. CDR1 is DFQATT, CDR2 SNEGSKA, per germline (reference sequence). Between the trimmed V and J ends, which lost 7 bases and 3 bases, there was a span of 13 bases. The CDR3, as DNA: TGCAGTGGCAACGAGGGGGGCTACGAGCAGTACTTC. Translating it yields CSGNEGGYEQYF.

The chain's CDR3 is CASSEILGQGRYGYTF. Here the CDR3 DNA reads TGTGCCAGCAGTGAAATCTTGGGACAGGGGCGCTATGGCTACACCTTC. This chain connects TRBV2 to TRBJ1-2; 10 bases are shared with TRBD1. Trimming at V came to 2 bases and at J to 4 bases, leaving 7 bases not matched to a gene. The CDR3 is made up of 16 amino acids. Germline V gene lookup returns CDR1 SNHLY and CDR2 FYNNEI.

The chain carries TRBV6-1 and TRBJ2-2, with D maybe TRBD1 (5 bases). Germline-derived CDR1 and CDR2 are MNHNS and SASEGT. The germline V and J ends were trimmed by 6 bases and 1 base, with 9 bases remaining between them. CDR3 length: 14 residues. The CDR3, as DNA: TGTGCCAGCAGGGAACAGGTGAACACCGGGGAGCTGTTTTTT. It specifies CASREQVNTGELFF.

Only a few counts were recorded for this clonotype. The V and J genes are TRBV7-3 and TRBJ1-1; no reliable D call. This CDR3 contains 15 residues. CDR1 is SGHTA, CDR2 FQGTGA, per germline. V lost 1 base, J lost 4 bases, and 13 bases lay in between. The CDR3 loop reads CASSLNSLKGTEAFF. CDR3 coding DNA: TGTGCCAGCAGCTTAAACAGCCTAAAGGGCACTGAAGCTTTCTTT. Full variable domain (remainder filled in from reference TRBV7-3 and TRBJ1-1): GAGVSQTPSNKVTEKGKYVELRCDPISGHTALYWYRQSLGQGPEFLIYFQGTGAADDSGLPNDRFFAVRPEGSVSTLKIQRTERGDSAVYLCASSLNSLKGTEAFFGQGTRLTVV.

Details on this clonotype: Its ends do not fully match the called genes, so a read error is possible. The V gene is TRBV5-1, the J gene TRBJ2-7, with TRBD1 matching over 10 bases. Germline lookup yields CDR1 SGHRS and CDR2 YFSETQ. The CDR3 has 14 residues. The CDR3 DNA follows: TGCGTCAGCAGCCGAGGACAGGGGGCCTACGAGCAGTACTTC. Its protein product is CVSSRGQGAYEQYF.

V is TRBV4-1 and J is TRBJ2-7; D might be TRBD1 (6 bases). Trimming removed 3 bases from V and 2 bases from J, with 20 bases in between. This CDR3 has 17 amino acids. Per germline, CDR1 MGHRA and CDR2 YSYEKL. Written as DNA, the CDR3 is TGCGCCAGCAGCCAGTACCGACAGGCCGTGGGGACCTACGAGCAGTACTTC. It specifies CASSQYRQAVGTYEQYF.

This clonotype has more than one count but fewer than ten. The chain links TRBV5-1 to TRBJ2-5; D is ambiguous. The CDR3 runs 15 residues. With 4 bases removed from V and 11 bases from J, the gap between germline ends came to 24 bases. From germline, CDR1 is SGHRS and CDR2 YFSETQ. The CDR3 loop reads CASSTFMAAIGEQYF. CDR3 in DNA: TGCGCCAGCAGCACTTTTATGGCAGCCATTGGAGAGCAGTACTTC. The full variable domain, completed using reference TRBV5-1 and TRBJ2-5, is KAGVTQTPRYLIKTRGQQVTLSCSPISGHRSVSWYQQTPGQGLQFLFEYFSETQRNKGNFPGRFSGRQFSNSRSEMNVSTLELGDSALYLCASSTFMAAIGEQYFGPGTRLLVL.

This chain connects TRBV12-3 or TRBV12-4 to TRBJ2-6; D tentatively fits TRBD1 or TRBD2 (5 bases each). The germline V and J ends were trimmed by 8 bases and 0 bases, with 14 bases remaining between them. The CDR3 covers 16 residues. In DNA form, the CDR3 reads TGTGCCAGCGGGACGGACACCCGCTCTGGGGCCAACGTCCTGACTTTC. Translation: CASGTDTRSGANVLTF.